This T cell receptor beta chain comes out of a study of cytomegalovirus exposure and HLA in healthy donors. Trimming took 6 bases from V and 0 from J, leaving 10 bases between them. The germline V gene encodes CDR1 MNHEY and CDR2 SVGAGI. The CDR3 loop spans 14 amino acids. The assay was immunoSEQ multiplex PCR, and TCRdb's table has in-frame clones only and misses some. Here the sample spans roughly 260,000 clones, roughly 89% being singletons. Study-wide results and caveats: According to a later analysis, TCR clusters from the first cohort tended to co-occur in the 120 or so validation repertoires. Rare TCR sequences dominated, though some public TCRs recurred in many donors. Cytomegalovirus-associated status was assigned to more than 150 TCR beta chains.

Of note for this clone: The antigen remains unidentified.

The source is a woman in her late teens or twenties in good health and CMV-seronegative. What was sequenced was PBMCs. V usage is TRBV6-5 and J usage is TRBJ2-3; tentative D call: TRBD1 (5 bases). CDR3 region: CASSRAPSTDTQYF. The CDR3, as DNA: TGTGCCAGCAGCAGGGCGCCTAGCACAGATACGCAGTATTTT.